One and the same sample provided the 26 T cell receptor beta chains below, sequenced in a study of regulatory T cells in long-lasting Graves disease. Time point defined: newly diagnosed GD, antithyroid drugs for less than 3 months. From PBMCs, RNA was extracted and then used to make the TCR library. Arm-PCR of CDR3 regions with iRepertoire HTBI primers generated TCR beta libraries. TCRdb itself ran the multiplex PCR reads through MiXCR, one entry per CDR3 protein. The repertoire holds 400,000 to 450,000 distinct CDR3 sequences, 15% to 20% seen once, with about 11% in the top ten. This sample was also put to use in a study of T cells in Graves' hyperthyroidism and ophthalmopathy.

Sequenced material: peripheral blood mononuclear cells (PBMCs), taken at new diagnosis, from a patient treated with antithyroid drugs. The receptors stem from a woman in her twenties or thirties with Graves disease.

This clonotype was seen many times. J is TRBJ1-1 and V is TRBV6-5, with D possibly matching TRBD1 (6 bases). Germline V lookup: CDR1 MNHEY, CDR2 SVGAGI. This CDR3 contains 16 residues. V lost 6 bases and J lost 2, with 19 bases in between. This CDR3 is CASSYRVKVINTEAFF. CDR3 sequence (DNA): TGTGCCAGCAGCTACAGGGTTAAAGTCATAAACACTGAAGCTTTCTTT.

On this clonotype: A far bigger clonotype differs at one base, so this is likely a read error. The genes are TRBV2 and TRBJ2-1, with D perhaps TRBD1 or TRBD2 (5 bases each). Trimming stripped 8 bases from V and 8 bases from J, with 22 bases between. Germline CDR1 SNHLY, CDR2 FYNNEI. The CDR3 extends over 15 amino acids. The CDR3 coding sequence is TGTGCCAGCGGCTTAGCCCTCCCGGGGACGTATGAGCAGTTCTTC. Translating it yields CASGLALPGTYEQFF.

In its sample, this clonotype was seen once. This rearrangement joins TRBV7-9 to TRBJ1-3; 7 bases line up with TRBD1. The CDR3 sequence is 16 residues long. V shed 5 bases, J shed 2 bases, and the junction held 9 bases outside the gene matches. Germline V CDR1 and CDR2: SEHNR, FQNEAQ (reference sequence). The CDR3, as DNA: TGTGCCAGCAGCCGGGCTCTGACAGGGCCTGGAAACACCATATATTTT. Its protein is CASSRALTGPGNTIYF.

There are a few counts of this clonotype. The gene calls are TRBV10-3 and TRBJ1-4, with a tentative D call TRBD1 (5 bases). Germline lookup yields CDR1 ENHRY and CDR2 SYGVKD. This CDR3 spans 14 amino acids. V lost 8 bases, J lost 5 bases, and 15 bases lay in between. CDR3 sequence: CAIAPGRKNEKLFF. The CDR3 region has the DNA TGTGCCATCGCACCGGGACGGAAGAATGAAAAACTGTTTTTT.

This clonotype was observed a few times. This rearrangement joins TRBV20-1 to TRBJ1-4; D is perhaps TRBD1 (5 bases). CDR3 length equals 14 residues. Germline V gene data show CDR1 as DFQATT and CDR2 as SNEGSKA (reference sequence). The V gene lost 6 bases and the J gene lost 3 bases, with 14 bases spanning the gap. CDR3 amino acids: CSAQRGRANEKLFF. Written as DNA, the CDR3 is TGCAGTGCCCAGCGGGGGAGGGCTAATGAAAAACTGTTTTTT.

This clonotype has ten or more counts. The CDR3 DNA follows: TGTGCCAGCAGTCCCCCCCCCGGCCAAATGCAGGAGACCCAGTACTTC. Protein sequence: CASSPPPGQMQETQYF. The V and J genes are TRBV28 and TRBJ2-5; D not certain. The CDR3 totals 16 residues. Between the trimmed V and J ends, which lost 5 bases and 5 bases, there was a span of 21 bases. CDR1 MDHEN and CDR2 SYDVKM come from the germline V gene.

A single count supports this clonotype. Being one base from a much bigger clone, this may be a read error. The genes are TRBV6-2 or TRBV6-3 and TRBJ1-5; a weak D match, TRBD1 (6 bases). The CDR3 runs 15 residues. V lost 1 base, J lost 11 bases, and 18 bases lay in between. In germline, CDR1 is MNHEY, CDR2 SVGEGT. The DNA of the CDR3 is TGTGCCAGCAGTTACTGGCGGGACGGGGGCGCCTCCCAGCATTTT. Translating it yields CASSYWRDGGASQHF.

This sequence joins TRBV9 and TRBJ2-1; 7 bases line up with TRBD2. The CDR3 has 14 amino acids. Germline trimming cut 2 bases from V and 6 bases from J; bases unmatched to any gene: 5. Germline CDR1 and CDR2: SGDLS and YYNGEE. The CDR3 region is CASSVRSGGNEQFF. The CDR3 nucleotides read TGTGCCAGCAGCGTGAGATCGGGGGGCAATGAGCAGTTCTTC.

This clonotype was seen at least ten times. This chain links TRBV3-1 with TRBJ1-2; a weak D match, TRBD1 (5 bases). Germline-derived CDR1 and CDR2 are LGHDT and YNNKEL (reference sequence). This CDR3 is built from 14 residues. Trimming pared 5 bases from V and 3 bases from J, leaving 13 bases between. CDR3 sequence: CASSVRGSDYGYTF. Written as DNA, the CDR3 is TGTGCCAGCAGCGTCCGGGGGAGTGACTATGGCTACACCTTC.

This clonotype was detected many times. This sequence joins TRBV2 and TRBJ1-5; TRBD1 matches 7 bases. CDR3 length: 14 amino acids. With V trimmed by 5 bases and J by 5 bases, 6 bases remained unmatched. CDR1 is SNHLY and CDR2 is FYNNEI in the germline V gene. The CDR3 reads CASSRDSLYQPQHF. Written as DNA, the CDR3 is TGTGCCAGCAGTCGGGACAGCTTATATCAGCCCCAGCATTTT. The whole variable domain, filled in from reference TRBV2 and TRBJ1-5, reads EPEVTQTPSHQVTQMGQEVILRCVPISNHLYFYWYRQILGQKVEFLVSFYNNEISEKSEIFDDQFSVERPDGSNFTLKIRSTKLEDSAMYFCASSRDSLYQPQHFGDGTRLSIL.

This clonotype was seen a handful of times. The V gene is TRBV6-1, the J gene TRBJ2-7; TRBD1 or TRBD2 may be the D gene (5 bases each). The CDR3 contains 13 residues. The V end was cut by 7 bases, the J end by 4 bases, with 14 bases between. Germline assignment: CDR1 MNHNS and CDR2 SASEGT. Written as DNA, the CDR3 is TGTGCCAGCATCGAACCCGGGGCTTACGAGCAGTACTTC. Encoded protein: CASIEPGAYEQYF.

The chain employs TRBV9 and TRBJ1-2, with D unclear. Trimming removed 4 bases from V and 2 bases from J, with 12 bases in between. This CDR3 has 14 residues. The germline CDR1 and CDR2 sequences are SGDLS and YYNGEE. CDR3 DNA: TGTGCCAGCAGCAGATCGGACCGAAACTATGGCTACACCTTC. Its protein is CASSRSDRNYGYTF.

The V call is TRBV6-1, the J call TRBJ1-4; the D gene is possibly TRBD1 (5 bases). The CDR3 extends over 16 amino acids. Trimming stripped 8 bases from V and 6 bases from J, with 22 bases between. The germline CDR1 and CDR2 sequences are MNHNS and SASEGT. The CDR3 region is CASPYGGSFTDEKLFF. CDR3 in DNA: TGTGCCAGCCCCTACGGGGGGAGCTTTACTGATGAAAAACTGTTTTTT.

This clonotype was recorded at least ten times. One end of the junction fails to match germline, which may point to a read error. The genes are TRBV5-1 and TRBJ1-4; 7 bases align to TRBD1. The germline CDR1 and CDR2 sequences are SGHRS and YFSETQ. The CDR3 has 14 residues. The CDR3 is CASSRDSPNEKLFF. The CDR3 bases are TGTGCCAGCAGTAGGGACAGTCCTAATGAAAAACTGTTTTTT. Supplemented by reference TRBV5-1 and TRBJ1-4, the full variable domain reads KAGVTQTPRYLIKTRGQQVTLSCSPISGHRSVSWYQQTPGQGLQFLFEYFSETQRNKGNFPGRFSGRQFSNSRSEMNVSTLELGDSALYLCASSRDSPNEKLFFGSGTQLSVL.

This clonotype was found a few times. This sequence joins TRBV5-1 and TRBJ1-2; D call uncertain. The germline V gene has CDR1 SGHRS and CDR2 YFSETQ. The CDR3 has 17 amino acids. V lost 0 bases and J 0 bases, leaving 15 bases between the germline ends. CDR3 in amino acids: CASSLAVIPVANYGYTF. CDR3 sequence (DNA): TGCGCCAGCAGCTTGGCCGTTATCCCCGTAGCTAACTATGGCTACACCTTC.

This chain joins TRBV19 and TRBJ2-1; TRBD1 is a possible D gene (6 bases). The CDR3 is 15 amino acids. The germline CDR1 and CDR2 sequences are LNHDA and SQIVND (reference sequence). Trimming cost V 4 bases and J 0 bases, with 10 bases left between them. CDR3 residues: CASSTTGSSYNEQFF. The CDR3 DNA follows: TGTGCCAGTAGTACGACAGGTAGCTCCTACAATGAGCAGTTCTTC.

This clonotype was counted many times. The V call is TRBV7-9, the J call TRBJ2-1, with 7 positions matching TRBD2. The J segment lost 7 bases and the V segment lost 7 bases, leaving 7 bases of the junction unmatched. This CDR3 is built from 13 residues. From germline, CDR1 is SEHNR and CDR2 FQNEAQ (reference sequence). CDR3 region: CASTQGLPNEQFF. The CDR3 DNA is TGTGCCAGCACCCAGGGACTACCAAATGAGCAGTTCTTC.

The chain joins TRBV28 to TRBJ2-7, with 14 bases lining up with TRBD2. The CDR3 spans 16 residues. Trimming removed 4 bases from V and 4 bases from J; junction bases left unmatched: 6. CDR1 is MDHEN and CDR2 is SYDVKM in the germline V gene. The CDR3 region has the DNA TGTGCCAGCAGTTCAAGACTAGCGGGAGGGATTTACGAGCAGTACTTC. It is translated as CASSSRLAGGIYEQYF.

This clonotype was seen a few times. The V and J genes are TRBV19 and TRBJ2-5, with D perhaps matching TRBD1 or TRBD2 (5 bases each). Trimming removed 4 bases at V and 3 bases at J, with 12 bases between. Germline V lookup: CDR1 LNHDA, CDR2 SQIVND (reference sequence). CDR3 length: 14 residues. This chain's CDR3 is CASSRKGREETQYF. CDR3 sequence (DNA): TGTGCCAGTAGTAGGAAGGGGCGGGAAGAGACCCAGTACTTC.

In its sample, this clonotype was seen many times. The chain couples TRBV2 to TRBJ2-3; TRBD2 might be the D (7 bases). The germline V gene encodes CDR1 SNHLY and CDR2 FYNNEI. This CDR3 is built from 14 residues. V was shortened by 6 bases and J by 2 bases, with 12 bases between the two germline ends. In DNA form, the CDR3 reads TGTGCCAGCAGGGACGGGGGGCCCACAGATACGCAGTATTTT. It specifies CASRDGGPTDTQYF.

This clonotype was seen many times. CDR3 bases: TGTGCCAGCAGTTACTCGGGGAAACCTGGCGGGGTCTCTCCGGGCGAGCAGTACTTC. Encoded protein: CASSYSGKPGGVSPGEQYF. This chain uses TRBV6-2 or TRBV6-3 with TRBJ2-7; weak D call: TRBD2 (6 bases). Germline CDR1 reads MNHEY; CDR2 reads SVGEGT. Trimming pared 0 bases from V and 6 bases from J, leaving 27 bases between. There are 19 residues in the CDR3.

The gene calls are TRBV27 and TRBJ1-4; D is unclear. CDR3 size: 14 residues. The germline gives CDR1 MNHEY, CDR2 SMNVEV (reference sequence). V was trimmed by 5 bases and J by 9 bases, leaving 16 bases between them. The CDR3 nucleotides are TGTGCCAGCAGTCCGTCGGGAGGCCTCCAAAAACTGTTTTTT. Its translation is CASSPSGGLQKLFF.

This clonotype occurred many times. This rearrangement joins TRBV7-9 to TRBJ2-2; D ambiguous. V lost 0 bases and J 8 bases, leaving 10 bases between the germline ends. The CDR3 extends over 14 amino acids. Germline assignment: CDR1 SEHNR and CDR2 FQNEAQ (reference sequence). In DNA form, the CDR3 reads TGTGCCAGCAGCTTAGCGAGGTTCCGGGGGGAGCTGTTTTTT. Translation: CASSLARFRGELFF.

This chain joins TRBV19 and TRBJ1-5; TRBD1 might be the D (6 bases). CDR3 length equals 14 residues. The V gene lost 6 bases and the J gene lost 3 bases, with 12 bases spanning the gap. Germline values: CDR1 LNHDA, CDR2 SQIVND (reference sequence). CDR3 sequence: CASRRGGPNQPQHF. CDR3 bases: TGTGCCAGTAGAAGGGGGGGCCCCAATCAGCCCCAGCATTTT.

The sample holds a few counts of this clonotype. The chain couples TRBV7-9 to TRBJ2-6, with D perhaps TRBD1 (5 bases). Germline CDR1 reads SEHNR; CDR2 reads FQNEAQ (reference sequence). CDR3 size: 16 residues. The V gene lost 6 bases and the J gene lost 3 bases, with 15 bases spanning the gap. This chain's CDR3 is CASRRRTGIGANVLTF. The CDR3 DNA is TGTGCCAGCAGACGCAGAACAGGAATTGGGGCCAACGTCCTGACTTTC.

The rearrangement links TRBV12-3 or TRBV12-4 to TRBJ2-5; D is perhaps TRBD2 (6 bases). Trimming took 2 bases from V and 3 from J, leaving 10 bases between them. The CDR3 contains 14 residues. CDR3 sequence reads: CASSLNWGEETQYF. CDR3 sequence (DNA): TGTGCCAGCAGTTTAAATTGGGGGGAAGAGACCCAGTACTTC.